The sequence of this T cell receptor beta chain was determined in a study of radiotherapy plus CTLA-4 blockade in lung cancer. Overall study context: An objective response was seen in 15% to 20% of patients, and disease control in more than 25%.

CDR1 and CDR2 (germline): MNHNS, SASEGT. This CDR3 region has 11 residues. V was shortened by 8 bases and J by 9 bases, with 11 bases between the two germline ends. About this clone itself: Its antigen remains unidentified.

The study, taken as a whole, reports: The best predictor of response was reported to be early blood T cell clone dynamics, with interferon-beta.

Profiling relied on immunoSEQ multiplex PCR, and the TCRdb table lists in-frame clones only, not all of them. Of about 60,000 clones in the sample, just over 75% were seen once. The V and J genes are TRBV6-1 and TRBJ2-1; D possibly corresponds to TRBD1 (5 bases). The material was peripheral blood, obtained from a patient treated with radiotherapy plus ipilimumab. The sequence came from a human donor with non-small cell lung cancer who had a partial response to radiotherapy plus ipilimumab. The CDR3: CASSRVPEQFF. The CDR3 DNA sequence: TGTGCCAGCTCCAGGGTTCCTGAGCAGTTCTTC.